A single sample gave rise to the 13 T cell receptor beta chains below, sequenced in a study of T-cell reconstitution after alpha-beta-depleted transplantation in children. Preparing the TCRbeta library involved the use of unique molecular identifiers. TCRdb recomputed calls from the PCR reads with MiXCR, one row per CDR3 protein. This repertoire shows about 500,000 distinct CDR3 sequences, less than 35% found once; its top ten account for around 2.5%. Material: PBMCs from the stem cell graft donor, obtained from the stem cell graft. All receptors come from a human donor who donated a stem cell graft to a child with aplastic anemia.

This rearrangement joins TRBV4-2 to TRBJ1-5; 9 nucleotides align to TRBD1. After removal of 0 bases from V and 4 bases from J, the junction contained 13 bases not matched to a gene. The V gene's germline CDR1 is LGHNA and CDR2 YNFKEQ. The CDR3 is 19 amino acids. The CDR3 nucleotides are TGTGCCAGCAGCCAAGACCACAGGGGGCCAGAACAACGGAATCAGCCCCAGCATTTT. Protein sequence: CASSQDHRGPEQRNQPQHF.

This rearrangement joins TRBV29-1 to TRBJ2-2; tentatively, D is TRBD1 or TRBD2 (5 bases each). This CDR3 region has 15 residues. Trimming pared 7 bases from V and 1 base from J, leaving 16 bases between. Per germline, CDR1 SQVTM and CDR2 ANQGSEA. CDR3 nucleotide sequence: TGCAGCGCCGAGGGTCCGGGACGGAACACCGGGGAGCTGTTTTTT. This codes for CSAEGPGRNTGELFF.

V is TRBV11-2 and J is TRBJ1-3, with D perhaps matching TRBD1 (6 bases). The V and J ends lost 5 bases and 0 bases respectively, with 20 bases between them. Germline V gene sequence: CDR1 SGHAT, CDR2 FQNNGV. The CDR3 runs to 18 residues. The CDR3 sequence: CASSRPPRGVISGNTIYF. The CDR3 bases are TGTGCCAGCAGCCGTCCACCCAGGGGTGTTATCTCTGGAAACACCATATATTTT. Full variable domain (remainder filled in from reference TRBV11-2 and TRBJ1-3): EAGVAQSPRYKIIEKRQSVAFWCNPISGHATLYWYQQILGQGPKLLIQFQNNGVVDDSQLPKDRFSAERLKGVDSTLKIQPAKLEDSAVYLCASSRPPRGVISGNTIYFGEGSWLTVV.

This clonotype was counted only a few times. CDR3: CASSSGAGNEQYF. The CDR3 bases are TGTGCCAGCAGCTCAGGGGCAGGGAACGAGCAGTACTTC. This chain uses TRBV7-2 with TRBJ2-7, with TRBD1 as a possible D gene (6 bases). Trimming shortened V by 4 bases and J by 5 bases, and 12 bases separated the two germline ends. The CDR3 totals 13 residues. CDR1 SGHTA and CDR2 FQGNSA come from the germline V gene.

In its sample, this clonotype was seen a few times. V and J are TRBV11-2 and TRBJ2-6, with D perhaps matching TRBD1 or TRBD2 (5 bases each). Germline assignment: CDR1 SGHAT and CDR2 FQNNGV. V dropped 1 base and J dropped 0 bases, with 19 bases sitting between them. CDR3 size: 20 residues. This CDR3 is CASSLVFGGALNSGANVLTF. The CDR3 DNA reads TGTGCCAGCAGCTTAGTATTTGGGGGAGCGTTAAACTCTGGGGCCAACGTCCTGACTTTC. Full variable domain (remainder filled in from reference TRBV11-2 and TRBJ2-6): EAGVAQSPRYKIIEKRQSVAFWCNPISGHATLYWYQQILGQGPKLLIQFQNNGVVDDSQLPKDRFSAERLKGVDSTLKIQPAKLEDSAVYLCASSLVFGGALNSGANVLTFGAGSRLTVL.

The J gene is TRBJ2-7, the V gene TRBV18; possibly TRBD1 for D (6 bases). V was cut by 5 bases and J by 7 bases, with 12 bases left in between. This CDR3 contains 12 residues. Germline V gives CDR1 KGHSH, CDR2 LQKENI. CDR3 bases: TGTGCCAGCTCAACAACCGGGACAGAGCAGTACTTC. Its translation: CASSTTGTEQYF.

This clonotype showed up just a few times. The chain recombines TRBV25-1 with TRBJ1-6; D not resolved. V lost 4 bases and J lost 10, with 8 bases in between. The CDR3 extends over 12 amino acids. Germline V lookup: CDR1 MGHDK, CDR2 SYGVNS. The CDR3 DNA sequence: TGTGCCAGCAGTGGGAATCGATCACCCCTCCACTTT. Translated, it gives CASSGNRSPLHF. Full variable domain (outside the CDR3, taken from reference TRBV25-1 and TRBJ1-6): EADIYQTPRYLVIGTGKKITLECSQTMGHDKMYWYQQDPGMELHLIHYSYGVNSTEKGDLSSESTVSRIRTEHFPLTLESARPSHTSQYLCASSGNRSPLHFGNGTRLTVT.

V usage is TRBV7-6 and J usage is TRBJ2-1; 10 bases are shared with TRBD2. CDR1 and CDR2 from the germline V gene are SGHVS and FNYEAQ. There are 20 residues in the CDR3. J lost 3 bases, V lost 5 bases, and 19 bases had no gene match. CDR3 residues: CASSVGVRTSGAGFYNEQFF. In nucleotides, the CDR3 is TGTGCCAGCAGCGTGGGGGTACGGACTAGCGGAGCCGGGTTCTACAATGAGCAGTTCTTC. The variable domain in full, completed from reference TRBV7-6 and TRBJ2-1, reads GAGVSQSPRYKVTKRGQDVALRCDPISGHVSLYWYRQALGQGPEFLTYFNYEAQQDKSGLPNDRFSAERPEGSISTLTIQRTEQRDSAMYRCASSVGVRTSGAGFYNEQFFGPGTRLTVL.

The chain links TRBV7-9 to TRBJ2-7; D uncertain. Germline values: CDR1 SEHNR, CDR2 FQNEAQ (reference sequence). The CDR3 totals 12 residues. Trimming stripped 5 bases from V and 5 bases from J, with 10 bases between. The CDR3 bases are TGTGCCAGCAGCCCAAATATCCACGAGCAGTACGTC. Encoded protein: CASSPNIHEQYV.

The V gene is TRBV6-1, the J gene TRBJ1-4, with 8 bases matching TRBD1. CDR3 length equals 15 residues. V lost 7 bases, J lost 5 bases, and 9 bases stayed unmatched. Germline lookup yields CDR1 MNHNS and CDR2 SASEGT. The CDR3 here is CASKSQGARNEKLFF. In DNA, the CDR3 is TGTGCCAGCAAAAGTCAGGGGGCCCGGAATGAAAAACTGTTTTTT.

The chain joins TRBV6-2 or TRBV6-3 to TRBJ2-7; 11 bases agree with TRBD2. The CDR3 has 18 amino acids. Trimming cost V 2 bases and J 6 bases; bases outside gene matches: 15. The germline gives CDR1 MNHEY, CDR2 SVGEGT. The CDR3 protein is CASSYLTSGALQASEQYF. Here the CDR3 DNA reads TGTGCCAGCAGTTACCTGACTAGCGGGGCCCTCCAAGCCTCCGAGCAGTACTTC.

This clonotype was seen more than once but under ten times. The V and J genes are TRBV29-1 and TRBJ2-1, with a weak D call TRBD2 (5 bases). The CDR3 runs 11 residues. Per germline, CDR1 SQVTM and CDR2 ANQGSEA. The V end lost 7 bases, the J end lost 12 bases, and 16 bases lay between the germline ends. This CDR3 reads CSDTKLGRQFF. In nucleotides, the CDR3 is TGCAGCGACACAAAACTAGGAAGGCAGTTCTTC.

This clonotype was picked up a small number of times. The chain uses TRBV27 and TRBJ1-1, with 9 positions matching TRBD1. CDR3 length: 14 amino acids. V dropped 5 bases and J dropped 5; count of bases not matched to a gene: 6. Germline lookup yields CDR1 MNHEY and CDR2 SMNVEV (reference sequence). CDR3 residues: CASSLTGGRTEAFF. The CDR3 bases are TGTGCCAGCAGTCTGACAGGGGGAAGGACTGAAGCTTTCTTT.